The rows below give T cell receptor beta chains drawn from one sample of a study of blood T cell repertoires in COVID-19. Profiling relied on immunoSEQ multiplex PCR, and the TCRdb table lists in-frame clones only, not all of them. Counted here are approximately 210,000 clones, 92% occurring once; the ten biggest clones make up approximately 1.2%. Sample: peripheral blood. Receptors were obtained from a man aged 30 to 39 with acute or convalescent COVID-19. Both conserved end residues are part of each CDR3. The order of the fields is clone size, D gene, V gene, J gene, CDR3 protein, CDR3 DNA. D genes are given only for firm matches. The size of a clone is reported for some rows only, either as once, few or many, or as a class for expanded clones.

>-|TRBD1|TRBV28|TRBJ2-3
CASSFWGTGDLDTQYF
TGTGCCAGCAGTTTTTGGGGGACAGGGGATTTGGATACGCAGTATTTT
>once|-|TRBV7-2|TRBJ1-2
CASSPMGGRRAYGYTF
TGTGCCAGCAGCCCTATGGGGGGGCGGCGGGCCTATGGCTACACCTTC
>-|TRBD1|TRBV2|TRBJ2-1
CASSLEGTVYNEQFF
TGTGCCAGCAGCTTAGAAGGGACAGTCTACAATGAGCAGTTCTTC
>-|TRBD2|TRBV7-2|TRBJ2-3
CASSSRLAGVTDTQYF
TGTGCCAGCAGCTCGCGACTAGCGGGAGTGACAGATACGCAGTATTTT
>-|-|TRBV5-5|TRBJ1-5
CASSLRGQPQHF
TGTGCCAGCAGCTTGAGAGGTCAGCCCCAGCATTTT
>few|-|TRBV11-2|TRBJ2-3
CASHSLSSTDTQYF
TGTGCCAGCCATAGCTTATCTAGCACAGATACGCAGTATTTT
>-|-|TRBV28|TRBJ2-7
CASSSGQTYEQYF
TGTGCCAGCAGTTCCGGACAGACCTACGAGCAGTACTTC
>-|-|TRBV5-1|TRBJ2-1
CASTSIEDNEQFF
TGCGCCAGCACCAGTATTGAGGACAATGAGCAGTTCTTC
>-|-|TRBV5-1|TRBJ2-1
CASSLGQGVYNEQFF
TGCGCCAGCAGCTTAGGGCAGGGCGTCTACAATGAGCAGTTCTTC
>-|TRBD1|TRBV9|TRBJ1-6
CASSLGQGAYNSPLHF
TGTGCCAGCAGCCTCGGACAGGGCGCATATAATTCACCCCTCCACTTT